This paragraph reports one T cell receptor (beta chain). Its antigen is not known. The data stem from a study of T cells expressing NK-cell markers. Across the study: Cells sorted as CD3+CD56+NKG2C+, CD3+CD56+NKG2C- and CD3+CD56-NKG2C+ T cells supplied the TCR beta repertoires.

The CDR3 loop spans 17 amino acids. Germline V gene sequence: CDR1 SQVTM, CDR2 ANQGSEA. Regarding the study as a whole: The CD3+CD56-NKG2C+ fraction was also led by these clonotypes in several donors. Unclear, still, was the HCMV specificity of the expanded NKG2C+ T cell clones.

UMI-tagged 5'RACE template switching yielded the TCR beta cDNA. From the 5' RACE reads, TCRdb lists one entry per CDR3 protein and no DNA. The specimen's table records around 100,000 distinct CDR3 sequences. Material for sequencing was blood T cells: a sorted CD56 or NKG2C T cell subset, CD4+ or CD8+ T cells, or bulk PBMC T cells (not recorded which). The gene calls are TRBV29-1 and TRBJ2-7; TCRdb outputs TRBD2, but without DNA this stays unchecked. The receptor's source is a woman between 18 and 69 years old in good health. CDR3 sequence: CSVRGLAGAVDLYEQYF.